The entry below gives a single T cell receptor (beta chain) sequence along with its context. Its target is not known. The data derive from a study of shared clonotypes between healthy human individuals. Naive CD8 isolation took CD45RO-negative cells positively selected for CCR7 and excluded terminally differentiated effector memory CD45RA+ cells. Produced via immunoSEQ multiplex PCR; TCRdb's table is partial and in-frame only. The sample consists of some 2.1 million clones, less than 95% of them appearing once. Overall study results and limits: Several donors showed sharing of about 4.7% of naive CD4 clonotypes. Generally, naive subsets came out with larger estimated richness than memory subsets.

The specimen was naive CD8+ T cells sorted from blood. The TCR was taken from a man aged 18-30 years in good health.

CDR3 DNA sequence: TGTGCCATCAGTGAAGGGGAAACTGAAGCTTTCTTT. It encodes CAISEGETEAFF. The chain couples TRBV10-3 to TRBJ1-1, with D possibly TRBD1 on 5 matching bases. From germline, CDR1 is ENHRY and CDR2 SYGVKD. The CDR3 consists of 12 residues. V gave up 3 bases and J gave up 5 bases, with 7 bases separating them.